The 5 T cell receptor beta chains in this list originate from one sample, sequenced in a study of blood T cell repertoires in COVID-19 (dated by TCRdb to the early 2020s). The library was generated by the immunoSEQ multiplex PCR assay. Held by TCRdb, this immuneACCESS table contains in-frame sequences only and omits some clones. Under half of the omission traces to an unresolved V gene where checked; the cause of the rest is unknown. The sample includes under 250,000 clones, with about 80% observed a single time. About 2.7% of the sample goes to the ten largest clones. The source material was peripheral blood. The receptors derive from a woman in her thirties or forties with active or convalescent COVID-19.

This clone showed up just a few times. The rearrangement links TRBV12-3 or TRBV12-4 to TRBJ1-4, with a weak D call TRBD1 (5 bases). V lost 5 bases to trimming and J lost 5 bases, with 9 bases between them. This CDR3 spans 13 amino acids. CDR3 in amino acids: CASSQGWNEKLFF. The DNA for the CDR3 is TGTGCCAGCAGTCAGGGTTGGAATGAAAAACTGTTTTTT.

V gene TRBV6-1 combines with J gene TRBJ1-6; TRBD1 might be the D (5 bases). Germline V gene lookup returns CDR1 MNHNS and CDR2 SASEGT. The CDR3 consists of 14 residues. Trimming cost V 3 bases and J 5 bases, with 8 bases left between them. This chain's CDR3 is CASSDRANNSPLHF. CDR3 in DNA: TGTGCCAGCAGTGACAGGGCGAATAATTCACCCCTCCACTTT.

V usage is TRBV7-2 and J usage is TRBJ1-5; 8 positions match TRBD1. This CDR3 region has 14 residues. V lost 5 bases and J lost 3; bases outside the gene matches: 3. In germline, CDR1 is SGHTA, CDR2 FQGNSA. CDR3 in DNA: TGTGCCAGCAGCGGACAGGGATTCAATCAGCCCCAGCATTTT. It is translated as CASSGQGFNQPQHF.

V is TRBV30 and J is TRBJ2-1; 7 nucleotides align to TRBD2. The CDR3 runs to 13 residues. Germline V gene lookup returns CDR1 GTSNPN and CDR2 SVGIG (reference sequence). Trimming removed 4 bases from V and 5 bases from J; junction bases left unmatched: 5. The CDR3 DNA sequence: TGTGCCTGGATGGCTAGCGGAGACAATGAGCAGTTCTTC. Translating it yields CAWMASGDNEQFF. The full variable domain, rest sourced from reference TRBV30 and TRBJ2-1, is SQTIHQWPATLVQPVGSPLSLECTVEGTSNPNLYWYRQAAGRGLQLLFYSVGIGQISSEVPQNLSASRPQDRQFILSSKKLLLSDSGFYLCAWMASGDNEQFFGPGTRLTVL.

This clone was detected only a few times. This chain joins TRBV11-1 and TRBJ1-1, with D unresolved. Per the germline V gene, CDR1 is SGHAT and CDR2 is FQDESV (reference sequence). Trimming removed 5 bases from V and 1 base from J, with 8 bases in between. This CDR3 contains 13 residues. CDR3 nucleotides: TGTGCCAGCAGCGTGGCCCAGAACACTGAAGCTTTCTTT. Translating it yields CASSVAQNTEAFF.